The 14 T cell receptor beta chains below all came from one sample that was sequenced in a study of cytomegalovirus exposure and HLA in healthy donors. Researchers ran the PCR with 60 Vbeta and 13 Jbeta primers. Assay used: immunoSEQ multiplex PCR; TCRdb lists only in-frame clones, some missing. The sample yields a few hundred thousand clones, over 65% seen once. Source material: PBMCs. These receptors originate from a woman aged 55 to 70 in good health and CMV-seropositive.

The rearrangement uses TRBV2 and TRBJ1-5; possible D gene TRBD1, 6 bases. V lost 3 bases and J lost 11, with 23 bases in between. This CDR3 region has 16 residues. Per the germline V gene, CDR1 is SNHLY and CDR2 is FYNNEI. CDR3 bases: TGTGCCAGCAGTGAGGAGGCCAGGGGAGTTGGGTCGGCCCAGCATTTT. It translates to CASSEEARGVGSAQHF.

The rearrangement joins TRBV18 to TRBJ2-5; 7 nucleotides align to TRBD2. Germline CDR1 and CDR2: KGHSH and LQKENI. The trim removed 3 bases at V and 1 base at J, leaving 5 bases unmatched. The CDR3 length is 15 residues. CDR3 sequence: CASSPPAGIQETQYF. The CDR3 DNA sequence: TGTGCCAGCTCACCCCCAGCGGGGATCCAAGAGACCCAGTACTTC.

This clone was seen only a few times. V gene TRBV5-1 combines with J gene TRBJ2-7, with TRBD2 identical over 10 bases. This CDR3 is 15 amino acids long. The ends lost 2 bases at V and 3 bases at J; junction bases unmatched: 5. CDR1 and CDR2 from the germline V gene are SGHRS and YFSETQ. The CDR3: CASSLLAGRNYEQYF. CDR3 nucleotides: TGCGCCAGCAGCTTACTAGCGGGGCGTAACTACGAGCAGTACTTC.

The chain uses TRBV5-1 and TRBJ2-5, with 11 bases matching TRBD2. Germline V gene data show CDR1 as SGHRS and CDR2 as YFSETQ. With V trimmed by 3 bases and J by 9 bases, 4 bases remained unmatched. The CDR3 has 13 amino acids. DNA of the CDR3: TGCGCCAGCAGCTCGGGACTAGCGGAGGCCCAGTACTTC. Its translation: CASSSGLAEAQYF.

This chain links TRBV15 with TRBJ1-2; 8 bases align to TRBD1. The V and J ends lost 3 bases and 4 bases, in that order; junction bases with no gene match: 16. From germline, CDR1 is LNHNV and CDR2 YYDKDF (reference sequence). There are 18 residues in the CDR3. The CDR3 sequence: CATSREAGQGGSGYGYTF. DNA for the CDR3: TGTGCCACCAGCAGGGAGGCTGGACAGGGTGGGTCTGGCTATGGCTACACCTTC.

The J gene is TRBJ2-7, the V gene TRBV21-1; the table assigns TRBD2, which was not confirmed against the DNA. TRBV21-1 is termed a pseudogene. This CDR3 comprises 15 residues. In DNA, the CDR3 is TGTGCCAGCAGCCTTCGACTAGCGGGAGACTACGAGCAGTACTTC. This gives the protein CASSLRLAGDYEQYF.

This sequence joins TRBV4-1 and TRBJ2-7; possibly TRBD2 for D (5 bases). In germline, CDR1 is MGHRA, CDR2 YSYEKL. The CDR3 loop spans 13 amino acids. V gave up 0 bases and J gave up 6 bases, with 9 bases separating them. CDR3 loop: CASSQDSGVEQYF. The CDR3 DNA reads as TGCGCCAGCAGCCAAGATTCCGGGGTCGAGCAGTACTTC.

In this sample, this clone turned up once. The V and J genes are TRBV7-2 and TRBJ2-1; no clear D gene. In germline, CDR1 is SGHTA, CDR2 FQGNSA. The CDR3 covers 16 residues. Trimming removed 1 base from V and 0 bases from J, with 10 bases in between. The DNA of the CDR3 is TGTGCCAGCAGCTTAGGAAGTGCGAGCTCCTACAATGAGCAGTTCTTC. This translates into CASSLGSASSYNEQFF.

There are a few counts of this clone. This chain uses TRBV5-1 with TRBJ2-7; 8 bases align to TRBD1. Germline V gives CDR1 SGHRS, CDR2 YFSETQ. Trimming at V came to 4 bases and at J to 0 bases, leaving 15 bases not matched to a gene. The CDR3 sequence is 18 residues long. Here the CDR3 reads CASSHGQGSAPSSYEQYF. The CDR3 bases are TGCGCCAGCAGCCATGGACAGGGTTCCGCTCCTAGCTCCTACGAGCAGTACTTC.

This clone was seen a handful of times. J is TRBJ2-7 and V is TRBV18, with 8 bases that match TRBD1. Germline CDR1 and CDR2: KGHSH and LQKENI. The CDR3 extends over 15 amino acids. Losses at the gene ends were 0 bases for V and 3 bases for J; bases not matched to a gene: 4. CDR3 sequence (DNA): TGTGCCAGCTCACCACCCGGCAGGGGGCGCTACGAGCAGTACTTC. It is translated as CASSPPGRGRYEQYF.

This clone occurred a few times. The chain employs TRBV15 and TRBJ2-5, with D tentatively TRBD1 (6 bases). The CDR3 extends over 12 amino acids. Germline lookup yields CDR1 LNHNV and CDR2 YYDKDF (reference sequence). V lost 4 bases and J 5 bases, leaving 8 bases between the germline ends. CDR3 amino acids: CATSIGGETQYF. The CDR3 region has the DNA TGTGCCACCAGCATAGGGGGTGAGACCCAGTACTTC.

The genes are TRBV5-1 and TRBJ2-1, with TRBD2 matching 7 bases. From germline, CDR1 is SGHRS and CDR2 YFSETQ. The CDR3 spans 15 residues. The junction had 6 bases not matched to a gene; V was cut back by 6 bases and J by 0 bases. The CDR3 region is CASTLGGSSYNEQFF. CDR3 sequence (DNA): TGCGCCAGCACCCTGGGGGGGTCCTCCTACAATGAGCAGTTCTTC.

The rearrangement joins TRBV5-6 to TRBJ1-2; D gene ambiguous. The germline V and J ends were trimmed by 0 bases and 2 bases, with 11 bases remaining between them. The CDR3 totals 15 residues. CDR1 and CDR2 (germline): SGHDT, YYEEEE. The CDR3 spells CASSLGDIQNYGYTF. The CDR3 DNA reads TGTGCCAGCAGCTTGGGTGACATCCAAAACTATGGCTACACCTTC. The entire variable domain, with the rest obtained from reference TRBV5-6 and TRBJ1-2, is as follows: DAGVTQSPTHLIKTRGQQVTLRCSPKSGHDTVSWYQQALGQGPQFIFQYYEEEERQRGNFPDRFSGHQFPNYSSELNVNALLLGDSALYLCASSLGDIQNYGYTFGSGTRLTVV.

The rearrangement links TRBV27 to TRBJ1-6, with D uncertain. Trimming left V 5 bases short and J 0 bases short, with 11 bases between. CDR3 length: 16 amino acids. Germline CDR1 MNHEY, CDR2 SMNVEV (reference sequence). The CDR3 region is CASSNRESSYNSPLHF. The CDR3 bases are TGTGCCAGCAGTAACCGGGAGAGCTCCTATAATTCACCCCTCCACTTT.